This TCR beta chain stems from a study of OX40 agonist ivuxolimab in advanced cancers. Background on the study: Three patients, one with hepatocellular carcinoma and two with cutaneous melanoma, responded partially. General observations from the study: Some patients without response likewise showed low normalized clonal expansion.

At cycle 4 day 1, cycle 7 day 1, and baseline, blood was sampled. As concerns this clone: Antigen unknown.

This CDR3 has 14 amino acids. V lost 4 bases, J lost 8 bases, and 8 bases stayed unmatched. The germline V gene encodes CDR1 LGHNA and CDR2 YNFKEQ. The data were produced by immunoSEQ multiplex PCR, yet TCRdb's version contains in-frame clones alone and is incomplete. The sample carries over 80,000 clones, roughly 90% recorded once. This sequence originates from an adult with an advanced solid tumor such as melanoma, head and neck, liver or kidney cancer. Sequenced material: CD4+ or CD8+ T cells sorted from blood, taken in a trial of the OX40 agonist ivuxolimab. The V and J genes are TRBV4-2 and TRBJ1-5, with 7 bases identical to TRBD1. The CDR3 region is CASSRQGQAEPQHF. In DNA form, the CDR3 reads TGTGCCAGCAGCCGACAGGGCCAGGCCGAGCCCCAGCATTTT.